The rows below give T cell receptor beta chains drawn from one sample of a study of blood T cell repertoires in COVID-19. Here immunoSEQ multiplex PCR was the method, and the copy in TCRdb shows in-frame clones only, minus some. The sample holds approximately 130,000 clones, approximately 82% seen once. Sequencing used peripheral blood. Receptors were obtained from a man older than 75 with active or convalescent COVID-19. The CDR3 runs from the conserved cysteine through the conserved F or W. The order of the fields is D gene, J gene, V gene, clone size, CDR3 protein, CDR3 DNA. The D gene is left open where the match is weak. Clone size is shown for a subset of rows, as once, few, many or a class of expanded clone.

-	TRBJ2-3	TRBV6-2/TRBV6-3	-	CASSSPGGDTQYF	TGTGCCAGCAGTTCCCCCGGAGGGGATACGCAGTATTTT
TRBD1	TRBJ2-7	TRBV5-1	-	CASSLGQGFNYEQYF	TGCGCCAGCAGCTTGGGACAGGGATTTAACTACGAGCAGTACTTC
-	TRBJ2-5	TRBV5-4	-	CASSLAIQETQYF	TGTGCCAGCAGCTTGGCTATACAAGAGACCCAGTACTTC
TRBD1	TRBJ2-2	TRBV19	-	CAIGQGPLTGELFF	TGTGCCATCGGACAGGGGCCGCTCACCGGGGAGCTGTTTTTT
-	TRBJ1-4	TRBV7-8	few	CASKRLEHEKLFF	TGTGCCAGCAAACGGTTGGAGCATGAAAAACTGTTTTTT
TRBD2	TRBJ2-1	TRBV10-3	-	CASRGGGNNEQFF	TGTGCCTCCAGGGGCGGGGGGAACAATGAGCAGTTCTTC
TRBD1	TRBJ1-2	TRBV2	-	CASSGQQTGADGYTF	TGTGCCAGCAGTGGCCAGCAGACAGGGGCGGACGGCTACACCTTC
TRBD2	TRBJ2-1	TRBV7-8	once	CASSLRTSGGYEQFF	TGTGCCAGCAGCTTACGGACTAGCGGGGGATATGAGCAGTTCTTC
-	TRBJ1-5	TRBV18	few	CASSRGGERQPQHF	TGTGCCAGCTCACGCGGGGGGGAACGGCAGCCCCAGCATTTT
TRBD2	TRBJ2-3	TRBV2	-	CASSGTSGSTDTQYF	TGTGCCAGCAGTGGGACTAGCGGTAGCACAGATACGCAGTATTTT
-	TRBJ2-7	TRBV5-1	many	CASSLVGGSYEQYF	TGCGCCAGCAGCTTAGTGGGGGGCTCCTACGAGCAGTACTTC
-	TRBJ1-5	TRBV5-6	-	CASSPRRGDVNQPQHF	TGTGCCAGCAGCCCCAGGCGGGGGGATGTGAATCAGCCCCAGCATTTT
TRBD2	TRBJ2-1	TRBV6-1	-	CASSEGLAGPSEQFF	TGTGCCAGCAGTGAAGGACTAGCGGGGCCAAGTGAGCAGTTCTTC
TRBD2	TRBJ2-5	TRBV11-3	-	CASSLRTSGGGETQYF	TGTGCCAGCAGCCTCCGGACTAGCGGGGGAGGCGAGACCCAGTACTTC
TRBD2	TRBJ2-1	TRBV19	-	CASRQRGTYNEQFF	TGTGCCAGTAGGCAGCGGGGTACCTACAATGAGCAGTTCTTC
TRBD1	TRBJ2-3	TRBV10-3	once	CAIRDPTGGGDTQYF	TGTGCCATCAGGGACCCGACAGGGGGCGGGGATACGCAGTATTTT
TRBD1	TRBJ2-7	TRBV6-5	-	CASSYSWDRGRGEQYF	TGTGCCAGCAGTTACTCCTGGGACAGGGGAAGAGGGGAGCAGTACTTC
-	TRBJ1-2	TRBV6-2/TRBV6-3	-	CASSYRDNYTF	TGTGCCAGCAGTTACAGGGACAACTACACCTTC
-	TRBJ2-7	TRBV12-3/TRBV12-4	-	CASSLALTYEQYF	TGTGCCAGCAGTTTAGCGCTAACTTACGAGCAGTACTTC
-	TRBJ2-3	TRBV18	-	CASSTQATSTDTQYF	TGTGCCAGCTCGACCCAGGCCACTAGCACAGATACGCAGTATTTT
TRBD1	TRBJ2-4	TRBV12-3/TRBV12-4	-	CASSSGTGQEYF	TGTGCCAGCAGTTCCGGGACAGGGCAGGAGTACTTC
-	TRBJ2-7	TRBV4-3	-	CASSQDWRGTYEQYF	TGCGCCAGCAGCCAAGATTGGCGGGGAACCTACGAGCAGTACTTC
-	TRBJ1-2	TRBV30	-	CAWRGTGPNYGYTF	TGTGCCTGGAGGGGAACAGGGCCGAACTATGGCTACACCTTC
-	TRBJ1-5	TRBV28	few	CASSKDPEAQPQHF	TGTGCCAGCAGTAAAGACCCGGAGGCGCAGCCCCAGCATTTT
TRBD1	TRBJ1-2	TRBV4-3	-	CASSPRTGANYGYTF	TGCGCCAGCAGCCCTCGGACAGGGGCTAACTATGGCTACACCTTC
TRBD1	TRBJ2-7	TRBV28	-	CASTGQPSYEQYF	TGTGCCAGTACGGGACAGCCTTCCTACGAGCAGTACTTC
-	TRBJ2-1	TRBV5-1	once	CASSPSLTTYNEQFF	TGCGCCAGCAGCCCTAGCTTAACTACCTACAATGAGCAGTTCTTC
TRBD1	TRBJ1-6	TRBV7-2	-	CASTADRGDNSPLHF	TGTGCCAGCACCGCTGACAGGGGAGATAATTCACCCCTCCACTTT
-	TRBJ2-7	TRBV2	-	CASSGQGFEQYF	TGTGCCAGCAGTGGCCAGGGGTTCGAGCAGTACTTC
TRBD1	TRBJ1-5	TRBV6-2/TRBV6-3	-	CASSALTGAGFYSNQPQHF	TGTGCCAGCAGCGCCCTGACAGGGGCCGGATTTTATAGCAATCAGCCCCAGCATTTT
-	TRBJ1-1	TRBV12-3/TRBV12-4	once	CASSSEGGQAFF	TGTGCCAGCAGTTCTGAAGGGGGACAAGCTTTCTTT
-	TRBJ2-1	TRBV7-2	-	CASSPVRDTNEQFF	TGTGCCAGCAGCCCCGTCCGGGATACCAATGAGCAGTTCTTC
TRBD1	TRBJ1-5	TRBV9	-	CASSLWYGDRDSNQPQHF	TGTGCCAGCAGCCTCTGGTACGGAGACAGGGATAGCAATCAGCCCCAGCATTTT
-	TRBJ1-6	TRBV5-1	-	CASSLGQLESPLHF	TGCGCCAGCAGCTTGGGGCAGTTGGAGTCACCCCTCCACTTT
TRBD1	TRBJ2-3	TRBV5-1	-	CASSWGQGADTQYF	TGCGCCAGCAGCTGGGGACAGGGCGCAGATACGCAGTATTTT
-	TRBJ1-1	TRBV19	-	CASSIGRGHGTEAFF	TGTGCCAGTAGTATTGGACGGGGACATGGCACTGAAGCTTTCTTT
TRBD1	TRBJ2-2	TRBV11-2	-	CASSLRWGQDTGELFF	TGTGCCAGCAGCTTAAGGTGGGGACAGGACACCGGGGAGCTGTTTTTT
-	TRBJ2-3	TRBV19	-	CASSSRPGQDTQYF	TGTGCCAGTAGTTCCCGTCCAGGTCAGGATACGCAGTATTTT
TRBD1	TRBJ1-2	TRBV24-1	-	CATSDPGQEKGYGYTF	TGTGCCACCAGTGACCCTGGACAGGAGAAGGGCTATGGCTACACCTTC
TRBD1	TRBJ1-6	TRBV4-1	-	CASSQGQGTDSPLHF	TGCGCCAGCAGCCAGGGACAGGGTACGGATTCACCCCTCCACTTT
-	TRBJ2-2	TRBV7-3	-	CASSPSWAGPLYNTGELFF	TGTGCCAGCAGCCCCTCTTGGGCGGGGCCTCTTTATAACACCGGGGAGCTGTTTTTT
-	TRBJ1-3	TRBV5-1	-	CASSSQGTSGNTIYF	TGCGCCAGCAGCTCGCAGGGGACCTCTGGAAACACCATATATTTT
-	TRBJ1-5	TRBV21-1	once	CASSKGGVSNQPQHF	TGTGCCAGCAGCAAAGGGGGGGTAAGCAATCAGCCCCAGCATTTT
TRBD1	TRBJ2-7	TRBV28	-	CAIGFGTGYEQYF	TGTGCCATAGGATTCGGGACAGGTTACGAGCAGTACTTC
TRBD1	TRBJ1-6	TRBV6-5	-	CASSLDRASSPLHF	TGTGCCAGCAGTTTGGACAGGGCATCCTCACCCCTCCACTTT
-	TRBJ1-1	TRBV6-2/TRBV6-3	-	CASSYSIAAGAFF	TGTGCCAGCAGTTACTCGATCGCGGCTGGTGCTTTCTTT
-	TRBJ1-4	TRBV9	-	CASSALSINEKLFF	TGTGCCAGCAGCGCCCTGAGTATTAATGAAAAACTGTTTTTT
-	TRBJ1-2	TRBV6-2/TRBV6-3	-	CASSRTAYGYTF	TGTGCCAGCAGCCGGACAGCCTATGGCTACACCTTC
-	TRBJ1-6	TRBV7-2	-	CASSLRGSSYNSPLHF	TGTGCCAGCAGCCTTCGCGGAAGCTCCTATAATTCACCCCTCCACTTT
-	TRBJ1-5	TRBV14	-	CASSRMVGRTEFNQPQHF	TGTGCCAGCAGCCGGATGGTGGGTCGGACAGAGTTTAATCAGCCCCAGCATTTT
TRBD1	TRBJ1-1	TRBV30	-	CAWGRGQVYTEAFF	TGTGCCTGGGGAAGGGGACAGGTCTACACTGAAGCTTTCTTT